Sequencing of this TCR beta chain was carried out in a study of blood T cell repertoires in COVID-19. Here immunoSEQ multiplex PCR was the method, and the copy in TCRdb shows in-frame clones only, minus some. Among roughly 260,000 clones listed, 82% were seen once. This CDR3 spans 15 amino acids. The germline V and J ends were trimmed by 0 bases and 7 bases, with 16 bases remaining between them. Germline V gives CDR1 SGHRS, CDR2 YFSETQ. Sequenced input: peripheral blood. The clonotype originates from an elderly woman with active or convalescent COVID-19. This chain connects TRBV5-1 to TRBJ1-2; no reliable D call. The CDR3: CASSLGSETRGGYTF. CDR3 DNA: TGCGCCAGCAGCTTGGGGTCCGAGACTCGGGGTGGCTACACCTTC.